This is a list of T cell receptor beta chains from one sample in a study of Ad26.COV2.S vaccination and SARS-CoV-2 variants. Generated by immunoSEQ multiplex PCR, the TCRdb table keeps only in-frame clones and is missing some. The sample contains 300,000 to 400,000 clones, roughly 94% of which appear only once. The sequences come from peripheral blood, collected after recovery from COVID-19. The receptor source for this set is a human donor who had recovered from COVID-19. Each CDR3 is given with its conserved first and last residue. Fields, in order: D gene, V gene, CDR3 length, J gene, clone size, CDR3 DNA, CDR3 protein. D genes are given only for firm matches. Rows give clone size only sometimes, using once, few, many, or a class for an expanded clone.

D gene: TRBD1
V gene: TRBV6-6
CDR3 length: 17
J gene: TRBJ2-1
clone size: once
CDR3 DNA: TGTGCCAGCAGTCCATTCGGGACAGGGAGCTCCTACAATGAGCAGTTCTTC
CDR3 protein: CASSPFGTGSSYNEQFF

D gene: .
V gene: TRBV19
CDR3 length: 15
J gene: TRBJ1-5
clone size: .
CDR3 DNA: TGTGCCAGTCACTCGGGGGGCCGAGGCAATCAGCCCCAGCATTTT
CDR3 protein: CASHSGGRGNQPQHF

D gene: .
V gene: TRBV27
CDR3 length: 12
J gene: TRBJ2-7
clone size: .
CDR3 DNA: TGTGCCAGCAGTTCTGGGCGCTACGAGCAGTACTTC
CDR3 protein: CASSSGRYEQYF

D gene: .
V gene: TRBV6-5
CDR3 length: 14
J gene: TRBJ1-4
clone size: .
CDR3 DNA: TGTGCCAGCAGGAACAGGGAGGGGAATGAAAAACTGTTTTTT
CDR3 protein: CASRNREGNEKLFF

D gene: TRBD1
V gene: TRBV27
CDR3 length: 16
J gene: TRBJ1-5
clone size: .
CDR3 DNA: TGTGCCAGCAGTTTGACAGGGGAAATTAGCAATCAGCCCCAGCATTTT
CDR3 protein: CASSLTGEISNQPQHF

D gene: .
V gene: TRBV29-1
CDR3 length: 12
J gene: TRBJ1-2
clone size: .
CDR3 DNA: TGCAGCGTTTCCGGGGGCGCAGATGGCTACACCTTC
CDR3 protein: CSVSGGADGYTF

D gene: .
V gene: TRBV14
CDR3 length: 15
J gene: TRBJ1-1
clone size: .
CDR3 DNA: TGTGCCAGCAGCCAAGATTTGGGGGGCTTTACTGAAGCTTTCTTT
CDR3 protein: CASSQDLGGFTEAFF

D gene: .
V gene: TRBV6-4
CDR3 length: 15
J gene: TRBJ2-5
clone size: .
CDR3 DNA: TGTGCCAGCAGTGACGACTACCCGTACCAAGAGACCCAGTACTTC
CDR3 protein: CASSDDYPYQETQYF

D gene: .
V gene: TRBV6-5
CDR3 length: 15
J gene: TRBJ2-1
clone size: .
CDR3 DNA: TGTGCCACCCTCCCCTCTCCGGACGGCTACAATGAGCAGTTCTTC
CDR3 protein: CATLPSPDGYNEQFF

D gene: TRBD1
V gene: TRBV11-2
CDR3 length: 15
J gene: TRBJ1-4
clone size: .
CDR3 DNA: TGTGCCAGCAGCTTAGTTGGGACAGGAAATGAAAAACTGTTTTTT
CDR3 protein: CASSLVGTGNEKLFF

D gene: .
V gene: TRBV3-1/TRBV3-2
CDR3 length: 16
J gene: TRBJ2-5
clone size: .
CDR3 DNA: TGTGCCAGCAGCCAAGTTCTTACGGGGAGAGGAGAGACCCAGTACTTC
CDR3 protein: CASSQVLTGRGETQYF

D gene: .
V gene: TRBV6-5
CDR3 length: 14
J gene: TRBJ1-3
clone size: .
CDR3 DNA: TGTGCCAGCAGTAAACGACGGGATGGAAACACCATATATTTT
CDR3 protein: CASSKRRDGNTIYF

D gene: .
V gene: TRBV29-1
CDR3 length: 16
J gene: TRBJ1-2
clone size: .
CDR3 DNA: TGCAGCGTTGAAGATGGGATGGGGGGTTATGACTATGGCTACACCTTC
CDR3 protein: CSVEDGMGGYDYGYTF

D gene: .
V gene: TRBV5-6
CDR3 length: 14
J gene: TRBJ1-2
clone size: .
CDR3 DNA: TGTGCCAGCAGCTTGGGGGGAGGAGCCTATGGCTACACCTTC
CDR3 protein: CASSLGGGAYGYTF

D gene: TRBD2
V gene: TRBV3-1/TRBV3-2
CDR3 length: 17
J gene: TRBJ2-3
clone size: .
CDR3 DNA: TGTGCCAGCAGCCTGACCAGGACTAGCGATTTCCCAGATACGCAGTATTTT
CDR3 protein: CASSLTRTSDFPDTQYF

D gene: .
V gene: TRBV27
CDR3 length: 15
J gene: TRBJ1-4
clone size: .
CDR3 DNA: TGTGCCAGCAGACCCACCGGCTTTCGTAATGAAAAACTGTTTTTT
CDR3 protein: CASRPTGFRNEKLFF

D gene: .
V gene: TRBV29-1
CDR3 length: 12
J gene: TRBJ2-7
clone size: .
CDR3 DNA: TGCAGCGCGGGGTTCTCCCTCGCCGAGCAGTACTTC
CDR3 protein: CSAGFSLAEQYF

D gene: .
V gene: TRBV27
CDR3 length: 15
J gene: TRBJ2-5
clone size: .
CDR3 DNA: TGTGCCAGCAGTTTGGCCGGGACAAGCCAAGAGACCCAGTACTTC
CDR3 protein: CASSLAGTSQETQYF

D gene: .
V gene: TRBV3-1/TRBV3-2
CDR3 length: 14
J gene: TRBJ1-1
clone size: .
CDR3 DNA: TGTGCCAGCAGCCCCCCGGGGTTACGGACTGAAGCTTTCTTT
CDR3 protein: CASSPPGLRTEAFF

D gene: .
V gene: TRBV3-1/TRBV3-2
CDR3 length: 16
J gene: TRBJ1-2
clone size: .
CDR3 DNA: TGTGCCAGCAGCCAAGAGTTCCGGGTTCGGAACTATGGCTACACCTTC
CDR3 protein: CASSQEFRVRNYGYTF

D gene: TRBD2
V gene: TRBV9
CDR3 length: 15
J gene: TRBJ2-3
clone size: .
CDR3 DNA: TGTGCCAGCAGCGTAGTTAGCGGGGGGGCAGATACGCAGTATTTT
CDR3 protein: CASSVVSGGADTQYF

D gene: .
V gene: TRBV2
CDR3 length: 15
J gene: TRBJ2-6
clone size: .
CDR3 DNA: TGTGCCAGCAGGGAGGGCGAGACTGGGGCCAACGTCCTGACTTTC
CDR3 protein: CASREGETGANVLTF

D gene: TRBD1
V gene: TRBV9
CDR3 length: 16
J gene: TRBJ1-3
clone size: .
CDR3 DNA: TGTGCCAGCAGCGCCCAGGGACAGGCCACTGGAAACACCATATATTTT
CDR3 protein: CASSAQGQATGNTIYF

D gene: .
V gene: TRBV20-1
CDR3 length: 14
J gene: TRBJ1-6
clone size: .
CDR3 DNA: TGCAGTGCTAGTTCAGCCCCACAATACTCACCCCTCCACTTT
CDR3 protein: CSASSAPQYSPLHF

D gene: TRBD1
V gene: TRBV18
CDR3 length: 15
J gene: TRBJ2-5
clone size: .
CDR3 DNA: TGTGCCAGCTCACTGGGGACAGGGGGCAGCGGGACCCAGTACTTC
CDR3 protein: CASSLGTGGSGTQYF

D gene: .
V gene: TRBV18
CDR3 length: 15
J gene: TRBJ1-1
clone size: .
CDR3 DNA: TGTGCCAGCTCGCGGGGAGATATTATGAACACTGAAGCTTTCTTT
CDR3 protein: CASSRGDIMNTEAFF

D gene: TRBD1
V gene: TRBV5-1
CDR3 length: 16
J gene: TRBJ1-1
clone size: .
CDR3 DNA: TGCGCCAGCAGCTCACCCCGGACAGGGATGGAAACTGAAGCTTTCTTT
CDR3 protein: CASSSPRTGMETEAFF

D gene: TRBD2
V gene: TRBV4-3
CDR3 length: 18
J gene: TRBJ2-3
clone size: .
CDR3 DNA: TGCGCCAGCAGCCAAGATTTTCCGGGACTAGCGGGCACAGATACGCAGTATTTT
CDR3 protein: CASSQDFPGLAGTDTQYF

D gene: .
V gene: TRBV12-3/TRBV12-4
CDR3 length: 12
J gene: TRBJ1-2
clone size: .
CDR3 DNA: TGTGCCAGCAGTAGCGGACAGTATGGCTACACCTTC
CDR3 protein: CASSSGQYGYTF

D gene: .
V gene: TRBV20-1
CDR3 length: 11
J gene: TRBJ1-1
clone size: once
CDR3 DNA: TGCAGTGCCGGGCCGAACACTGAAGCTTTCTTT
CDR3 protein: CSAGPNTEAFF

D gene: TRBD1
V gene: TRBV4-1
CDR3 length: 15
J gene: TRBJ2-7
clone size: .
CDR3 DNA: TGCGCCAGCAGCCGGCCCGGGACAGGGACGTACGAGCAGTACTTC
CDR3 protein: CASSRPGTGTYEQYF

D gene: .
V gene: TRBV19
CDR3 length: 17
J gene: TRBJ1-1
clone size: .
CDR3 DNA: TGTGCCAGTAGTATTGGTGATATATGGGGAATGAACACTGAAGCTTTCTTT
CDR3 protein: CASSIGDIWGMNTEAFF

D gene: .
V gene: TRBV5-5
CDR3 length: 18
J gene: TRBJ2-6
clone size: .
CDR3 DNA: TGTGCCAGCAGCTTCGAGTGGATCTTTCTCTCTGGGGCCAACGTCCTGACTTTC
CDR3 protein: CASSFEWIFLSGANVLTF

D gene: TRBD1
V gene: TRBV5-6
CDR3 length: 15
J gene: TRBJ2-5
clone size: .
CDR3 DNA: TGTGCCAGCAGCTTCGGGACAGGGCTCCAAGAGACCCAGTACTTC
CDR3 protein: CASSFGTGLQETQYF

D gene: TRBD1
V gene: TRBV5-1
CDR3 length: 14
J gene: TRBJ1-3
clone size: .
CDR3 DNA: TGCGCCAGCAGCTTGTACGGGACAGGGGCCACCATATATTTT
CDR3 protein: CASSLYGTGATIYF

D gene: .
V gene: TRBV19
CDR3 length: 13
J gene: TRBJ1-1
clone size: .
CDR3 DNA: TGTGCCAGTAGTAAAAACCGACAGTTCGAAGCTTTCTTT
CDR3 protein: CASSKNRQFEAFF

D gene: TRBD1
V gene: TRBV18
CDR3 length: 18
J gene: TRBJ1-1
clone size: .
CDR3 DNA: TGTGCCAGCTCACCTTTGGGTCCCGGGACAGGGTTGGCCACTGAAGCTTTCTTT
CDR3 protein: CASSPLGPGTGLATEAFF

D gene: TRBD1
V gene: TRBV6-2/TRBV6-3
CDR3 length: 14
J gene: TRBJ1-2
clone size: once
CDR3 DNA: TGTGCCAGCAGCTCAAGCCAGGGGGACTATGGCTACACCTTC
CDR3 protein: CASSSSQGDYGYTF

D gene: .
V gene: TRBV6-1
CDR3 length: 15
J gene: TRBJ1-4
clone size: .
CDR3 DNA: TGTGCCAGCAGTGAGTTGAAACAGGCGCATGAAAAACTGTTTTTT
CDR3 protein: CASSELKQAHEKLFF

D gene: TRBD1
V gene: TRBV3-1/TRBV3-2
CDR3 length: 16
J gene: TRBJ2-2
clone size: .
CDR3 DNA: TGTGCCAGCAGCCAAGGGGGACAGGGAAATACCGGGGAGCTGTTTTTT
CDR3 protein: CASSQGGQGNTGELFF

D gene: .
V gene: TRBV9
CDR3 length: 14
J gene: TRBJ1-1
clone size: .
CDR3 DNA: TGTGCCAGCAGCGTAGGGACATTGAACACTGAAGCTTTCTTT
CDR3 protein: CASSVGTLNTEAFF

D gene: TRBD1
V gene: TRBV6-5
CDR3 length: 13
J gene: TRBJ1-2
clone size: .
CDR3 DNA: TGTGCCAGCAGATTACAGGGGGCGCCTGGCTACACCTTC
CDR3 protein: CASRLQGAPGYTF

D gene: .
V gene: TRBV29-1
CDR3 length: 13
J gene: TRBJ2-5
clone size: few
CDR3 DNA: TGCAGCGTTGCATTTGGTGTTGGAGAGACCCAGTACTTC
CDR3 protein: CSVAFGVGETQYF

D gene: .
V gene: TRBV9
CDR3 length: 17
J gene: TRBJ1-4
clone size: .
CDR3 DNA: TGTGCCAGCAGCGTAGGGGCAGGGCCTGCAACTAATGAAAAACTGTTTTTT
CDR3 protein: CASSVGAGPATNEKLFF

D gene: TRBD1
V gene: TRBV6-2/TRBV6-3
CDR3 length: 17
J gene: TRBJ1-2
clone size: .
CDR3 DNA: TGTGCCAGCAGTTACCTCGTCAGGGGGCGAAGTGCTGGTGGCTACACCTTC
CDR3 protein: CASSYLVRGRSAGGYTF

D gene: .
V gene: TRBV9
CDR3 length: 14
J gene: TRBJ2-5
clone size: .
CDR3 DNA: TGTGCCAGCAGCGTAGCAGGGACTCAAGAGACCCAGTACTTC
CDR3 protein: CASSVAGTQETQYF

D gene: .
V gene: TRBV19
CDR3 length: 23
J gene: TRBJ2-4
clone size: .
CDR3 DNA: TGTGCCAGTAGTACTGGGTCAGCCTATGACTCCCTGTCCCCTAGGAACACCAAAAACATTCAGTACTTC
CDR3 protein: CASSTGSAYDSLSPRNTKNIQYF

D gene: .
V gene: TRBV4-1
CDR3 length: 18
J gene: TRBJ1-2
clone size: .
CDR3 DNA: TGCGCCAGCAGCGCGCAAGCCCTGGACGGGATATTTAACTATGGCTACACCTTC
CDR3 protein: CASSAQALDGIFNYGYTF

D gene: TRBD1
V gene: TRBV6-2/TRBV6-3
CDR3 length: 16
J gene: TRBJ1-1
clone size: .
CDR3 DNA: TGTGCCAGCAGTTACTCAAGGACAGGGGTGGTCACTGAAGCTTTCTTT
CDR3 protein: CASSYSRTGVVTEAFF

D gene: .
V gene: TRBV5-1
CDR3 length: 13
J gene: TRBJ2-5
clone size: .
CDR3 DNA: TGCGCCAGCAGCATGGGACTTAGGGAGACCCAGTACTTC
CDR3 protein: CASSMGLRETQYF

D gene: TRBD1
V gene: TRBV4-1
CDR3 length: 15
J gene: TRBJ1-2
clone size: .
CDR3 DNA: TGCGCCAGCAGCCAAGGTCAGGGGGCGAACTATGGCTACACCTTC
CDR3 protein: CASSQGQGANYGYTF

D gene: .
V gene: TRBV10-3
CDR3 length: 13
J gene: TRBJ1-1
clone size: once
CDR3 DNA: TGTGCCATCAGTGTAAGCTTGAACACTGAAGCTTTCTTT
CDR3 protein: CAISVSLNTEAFF

D gene: .
V gene: TRBV5-6
CDR3 length: 12
J gene: TRBJ2-7
clone size: .
CDR3 DNA: TGTGCCAGCACCATGAGTGGGTACGAGCAGTACTTC
CDR3 protein: CASTMSGYEQYF

D gene: .
V gene: TRBV12-3/TRBV12-4
CDR3 length: 13
J gene: TRBJ1-1
clone size: .
CDR3 DNA: TGTGCCAGCAGTTTAGCGGGGGGTACTGAAGCTTTCTTT
CDR3 protein: CASSLAGGTEAFF

D gene: TRBD2
V gene: TRBV19
CDR3 length: 16
J gene: TRBJ2-3
clone size: .
CDR3 DNA: TGTGCCAGTAGTATCCTAGCGGGGGCGGGCACAGATACGCAGTATTTT
CDR3 protein: CASSILAGAGTDTQYF

D gene: .
V gene: TRBV9
CDR3 length: 14
J gene: TRBJ1-1
clone size: .
CDR3 DNA: TGTGCCAGCAGCAACCCTGGAACGGACACTGAAGCTTTCTTT
CDR3 protein: CASSNPGTDTEAFF

D gene: TRBD1
V gene: TRBV10-1
CDR3 length: 15
J gene: TRBJ2-3
clone size: .
CDR3 DNA: TGCGCCAGCTCTGTGGGACAGGGGGCCACAGATACGCAGTATTTT
CDR3 protein: CASSVGQGATDTQYF